The 3 T cell receptor beta chains presented below share a single source sample, sequenced in a study of blood T cell repertoires in COVID-19 (dated by TCRdb to the early 2020s). Library preparation was by the immunoSEQ multiplex PCR assay. Here the immuneACCESS table is served through TCRdb, limited to in-frame sequences with V and J called. Missing clones are a known gap in these copies; in checked studies unresolved V genes cover under half, and the rest lacks a known reason. This sample comprises around 150,000 clones, around 90% of them detected only once. Roughly 4% of the sample is in the top ten clones. The specimen sequenced was peripheral blood. All receptors come from a woman aged 60-75 years with active or convalescent COVID-19.

The genes are TRBV6-1 and TRBJ1-3, with 8 bases lining up with TRBD1. Losses at the gene ends were 2 bases for V and 0 bases for J; bases not matched to a gene: 3. Germline values: CDR1 MNHNS, CDR2 SASEGT. This CDR3 is built from 16 residues. The CDR3 DNA sequence: TGTGCCAGCAGTGAACTGGGACAGGCCTCTGGAAACACCATATATTTT. It specifies CASSELGQASGNTIYF.

V and J are TRBV7-3 and TRBJ2-5; 11 nucleotides agree with TRBD2. Losses at the gene ends were 5 bases for V and 5 bases for J; bases not matched to a gene: 1. This CDR3 comprises 13 residues. CDR1 is SGHTA and CDR2 is FQGTGA in the germline V gene. The CDR3 nucleotides read TGTGCCAGCAGCCCTAGCGGGGGGGAGACCCAGTACTTC. As protein: CASSPSGGETQYF.

About this clone itself: This sample includes further DNA sequences coding for the same CDR3. This chain uses TRBV19 with TRBJ1-5, with D perhaps TRBD1 (5 bases). Germline V gene lookup returns CDR1 LNHDA and CDR2 SQIVND (reference sequence). The CDR3 extends over 13 amino acids. V was trimmed by 4 bases and J by 6 bases, leaving 10 bases between them. CDR3 sequence: CASSTGVGQPQHF. CDR3 sequence (DNA): TGTGCCAGTAGTACGGGGGTAGGTCAGCCCCAGCATTTT.